Listed below are T cell receptor beta chains from one sample, sequenced in a study of T cell repertoires in cytomegalovirus infection. Each CDR3 protein gets one entry after TCRdb re-called the reads with MiXCR. The sample lists some 400,000 distinct CDR3 sequences; approximately 30% were seen once. Sequences were obtained from PBMCs. These receptors were obtained from a human donor in good health (CMV status not recorded). Some clones in this sample may be carry-over from other donors' samples. Each CDR3 is given with its conserved first and last residue. D genes are given only for firm matches. Some rows have no size entry. The others give once, few or many, or a class for an expanded clone.

clone size: few
V gene: TRBV20-1
D gene: TRBD2
J gene: TRBJ2-1
CDR3 DNA: TGCAGTGCTAGAGATCGGGTCAGCGGGGGGGCGGGGAATGAGCAGTTCTTC
CDR3 protein: CSARDRVSGGAGNEQFF

clone size: once
V gene: TRBV5-1
D gene: -
J gene: TRBJ1-6
CDR3 DNA: TGCGCCAGCAGCTTGCTGGCCATCCAGAATTCACCCCTCCACTTT
CDR3 protein: CASSLLAIQNSPLHF

clone size: many
V gene: TRBV6-5
D gene: TRBD2
J gene: TRBJ2-1
CDR3 DNA: TGTGCCAGCAGTTACTCGGCTAGCGGGGGCTACAATGAGCAGTTCTTC
CDR3 protein: CASSYSASGGYNEQFF

clone size: -
V gene: TRBV7-2
D gene: TRBD2
J gene: TRBJ2-1
CDR3 DNA: TGTGACAGCAGCTTAAGGCGGGGGACCTACAATGAGCAGTTCTTC
CDR3 protein: CDSSLRRGTYNEQFF

clone size: -
V gene: TRBV11-2
D gene: TRBD2
J gene: TRBJ2-2
CDR3 DNA: TGTGCCAGCAGCCGGCGGGGGGGCGACGGGGAGCTGTTTTTT
CDR3 protein: CASSRRGGDGELFF

clone size: many
V gene: TRBV7-8
D gene: -
J gene: TRBJ2-7
CDR3 DNA: TGTGCCAGCAGCTTAGAAGAGGAATACGAGCAGTACTTC
CDR3 protein: CASSLEEEYEQYF

clone size: many
V gene: TRBV7-8
D gene: -
J gene: TRBJ2-6
CDR3 DNA: TGTGCCAGCAGCTTAGCGTTTGACTTCTTTCAGAGGCCCTCTGGGGCCAACGTCCTGACTTTC
CDR3 protein: CASSLAFDFFQRPSGANVLTF

clone size: -
V gene: TRBV6-8
D gene: -
J gene: TRBJ2-4
CDR3 DNA: TGTGCCAGCACCGGAAAGGGCAAAAACATTCAGTACTTC
CDR3 protein: CASTGKGKNIQYF

clone size: -
V gene: TRBV5-1
D gene: -
J gene: TRBJ2-7
CDR3 DNA: TGCGCCAGCAGCCTGGGCCCGGTGTTGATCGACGAGCAGTACTTC
CDR3 protein: CASSLGPVLIDEQYF

clone size: few
V gene: TRBV10-2
D gene: -
J gene: TRBJ1-6
CDR3 DNA: TGCGCCAGCAGTGAGTCGACTTCGCGTCAGGGGACCTTTAATTCACCCCTCCACTTT
CDR3 protein: CASSESTSRQGTFNSPLHF

clone size: few
V gene: TRBV29-1
D gene: TRBD1
J gene: TRBJ2-5
CDR3 DNA: TGCAGCGTTGGTAGGGGGCGAGAGACCCAGTACTTC
CDR3 protein: CSVGRGRETQYF

clone size: -
V gene: TRBV6-6
D gene: -
J gene: TRBJ1-1
CDR3 DNA: TGTGCCAGCAGTTTCGCCCTGCCTGAAGCTTTCTTT
CDR3 protein: CASSFALPEAFF

clone size: -
V gene: TRBV20-1
D gene: TRBD1
J gene: TRBJ1-6
CDR3 DNA: TGCAGTGCCGTAACAGGGGGTTCACCCCTCCACTTT
CDR3 protein: CSAVTGGSPLHF

clone size: few
V gene: TRBV20-1
D gene: TRBD1
J gene: TRBJ1-5
CDR3 DNA: TGCAGTGCTAGAGATTCTGACAGGGCCGGTCAGCCCCAGCATTTT
CDR3 protein: CSARDSDRAGQPQHF

clone size: -
V gene: TRBV19
D gene: -
J gene: TRBJ2-1
CDR3 DNA: TGTGCCAGTAGTAGCGGTACCTTCAATGAGCAGTTCTTC
CDR3 protein: CASSSGTFNEQFF

clone size: -
V gene: TRBV6-2/TRBV6-3
D gene: -
J gene: TRBJ2-1
CDR3 DNA: TGTGCCAGCAGTTACTCCAGCTCCTACAATGAGCAGTTCTTC
CDR3 protein: CASSYSSSYNEQFF

clone size: once
V gene: TRBV6-1
D gene: TRBD2
J gene: TRBJ2-5
CDR3 DNA: TGTGCCAGCAGTGGACATCTGACTAGCCGGGAGACCCAGTACTTC
CDR3 protein: CASSGHLTSRETQYF

clone size: few
V gene: TRBV19
D gene: -
J gene: TRBJ1-1
CDR3 DNA: TGTGCCAGTAGTAAACCGAGAGGATCGAACACTGAAGCTTTCTTT
CDR3 protein: CASSKPRGSNTEAFF

clone size: -
V gene: TRBV20-1
D gene: TRBD2
J gene: TRBJ2-7
CDR3 DNA: TGCAGTGCCTTAAAGCGGGATTACTCCTACGAGCAGTACTTC
CDR3 protein: CSALKRDYSYEQYF

clone size: -
V gene: TRBV7-8
D gene: TRBD1
J gene: TRBJ1-1
CDR3 DNA: TGTGCCAGGTGCTTGGACAGGGGAACTGAATCTTTCTTT
CDR3 protein: CARCLDRGTESFF

clone size: -
V gene: TRBV14
D gene: -
J gene: TRBJ1-1
CDR3 DNA: TGTGCCAGCAGCCACCGTAGACAGAGGAACACTGAAGCTTTCTTT
CDR3 protein: CASSHRRQRNTEAFF

clone size: -
V gene: TRBV28
D gene: TRBD2
J gene: TRBJ2-7
CDR3 DNA: TGTGCCAGCGCCCTGGGGGGGGTTAGGGGACTTTACGAGCAGTACTTC
CDR3 protein: CASALGGVRGLYEQYF

clone size: -
V gene: TRBV2
D gene: -
J gene: TRBJ1-1
CDR3 DNA: TGTGCCAGCACCCTGGCAGCGATCCAGAACACTGAAGCTTTCTTT
CDR3 protein: CASTLAAIQNTEAFF

clone size: many
V gene: TRBV12-3/TRBV12-4
D gene: -
J gene: TRBJ2-7
CDR3 DNA: TGTGCCAGCAGTTTAGTGGGGCGCGAGCAGTACTTC
CDR3 protein: CASSLVGREQYF

clone size: few
V gene: TRBV20-1
D gene: -
J gene: TRBJ1-2
CDR3 DNA: TGCAGTGCCCGCGACAGTTTCACCTATGGCTACACCTTC
CDR3 protein: CSARDSFTYGYTF

clone size: -
V gene: TRBV7-3
D gene: -
J gene: TRBJ2-6
CDR3 DNA: TGTGCCAGCAGCTTAAGCCGGGACCAGAGCCGAGTAGACTCTGGGGCCAACGTCCTGACTTTC
CDR3 protein: CASSLSRDQSRVDSGANVLTF

clone size: few
V gene: TRBV6-6
D gene: -
J gene: TRBJ2-3
CDR3 DNA: TGTGCCAGCAGTTACGCGGGGTTTACGCAGTATTTT
CDR3 protein: CASSYAGFTQYF

clone size: few
V gene: TRBV29-1
D gene: TRBD1
J gene: TRBJ2-7
CDR3 DNA: TGCAGCGTTCCTCCCCCCAGGACAGGGCCGTACGAGCAGTACTTC
CDR3 protein: CSVPPPRTGPYEQYF

clone size: -
V gene: TRBV6-1
D gene: TRBD2
J gene: TRBJ2-4
CDR3 DNA: TGTGCCAGCAGAACTAGCGGGGGCCCCAAAAACATTCAGTACTTC
CDR3 protein: CASRTSGGPKNIQYF

clone size: -
V gene: TRBV12-3/TRBV12-4
D gene: TRBD1
J gene: TRBJ1-4
CDR3 DNA: TGTGCCAGCAGAAGGGACAGGAAAGAAAAACTGTTTTTT
CDR3 protein: CASRRDRKEKLFF

clone size: -
V gene: TRBV27
D gene: TRBD1
J gene: TRBJ1-2
CDR3 DNA: TGTGCCATCAGTTTTACGGACAGGTCTAACTATGGCTACACCTTC
CDR3 protein: CAISFTDRSNYGYTF

clone size: few
V gene: TRBV24-1
D gene: TRBD1
J gene: TRBJ2-1
CDR3 DNA: TGTGCCACCAGTGGGGGACAGGACAATGAGCAGTTCTTC
CDR3 protein: CATSGGQDNEQFF

clone size: -
V gene: TRBV4-3
D gene: -
J gene: TRBJ1-5
CDR3 DNA: TGCGCCAGCAGCCAAGAGGTAGATAGCAATCAGCCCCAGCATTTT
CDR3 protein: CASSQEVDSNQPQHF

clone size: many
V gene: TRBV7-9
D gene: -
J gene: TRBJ1-5
CDR3 DNA: TGTGCCAGCAGCTTAGGGGTTAGCAATCAGCCCCAGCATTTT
CDR3 protein: CASSLGVSNQPQHF

clone size: -
V gene: TRBV29-1
D gene: -
J gene: TRBJ1-2
CDR3 DNA: TGCAGCGTTGAAAGCTTGGGGGGGGGCAGCGGTTCCAGGCGTGGCTACACCTTC
CDR3 protein: CSVESLGGGSGSRRGYTF

clone size: few
V gene: TRBV6-1
D gene: -
J gene: TRBJ2-5
CDR3 DNA: TGTGCCAGCAGTGAGGGCTTGCGACACGAGACCCAGTACTTC
CDR3 protein: CASSEGLRHETQYF

clone size: -
V gene: TRBV5-4
D gene: TRBD1
J gene: TRBJ2-1
CDR3 DNA: TGTGCCAGCTGGGGACAGGGGTACAATGAGCAGTTCTTC
CDR3 protein: CASWGQGYNEQFF

clone size: many
V gene: TRBV12-3/TRBV12-4
D gene: -
J gene: TRBJ1-1
CDR3 DNA: TGTGCCAGCAGTTTTTCCGGGACTAACACTGAAGCTTTCTTT
CDR3 protein: CASSFSGTNTEAFF

clone size: -
V gene: TRBV12-3/TRBV12-4
D gene: TRBD2
J gene: TRBJ2-3
CDR3 DNA: TGTGCCAGCAGTCAAGCGGGGGTGACGCAGTATTTT
CDR3 protein: CASSQAGVTQYF

clone size: -
V gene: TRBV20-1
D gene: -
J gene: TRBJ2-5
CDR3 DNA: TGCAGTGTTAGGAGGAGGGAGGAGACCCAGTACTTC
CDR3 protein: CSVRRREETQYF

clone size: -
V gene: TRBV19
D gene: -
J gene: TRBJ1-2
CDR3 DNA: TGTGCCAGCCACGCTGGGCACGCTAACTATGGCTACACCTTC
CDR3 protein: CASHAGHANYGYTF

clone size: -
V gene: TRBV27
D gene: -
J gene: TRBJ1-4
CDR3 DNA: TGTGCCAGCAGTCCTGACAGGTCAACTAATGAAAAACTGTTTTTT
CDR3 protein: CASSPDRSTNEKLFF

clone size: -
V gene: TRBV6-1
D gene: -
J gene: TRBJ1-2
CDR3 DNA: TGTGCCAGCAGTGAACCCCCCGGAAAGGGCGTCGGCTATGGCTACACCTTC
CDR3 protein: CASSEPPGKGVGYGYTF

clone size: -
V gene: TRBV6-1
D gene: -
J gene: TRBJ2-3
CDR3 DNA: TGTGCCAGCAGCCCTCCGGGGGATAAGGCGGTAGGGGGCACAGATACGCAGTATTTT
CDR3 protein: CASSPPGDKAVGGTDTQYF

clone size: -
V gene: TRBV28
D gene: -
J gene: TRBJ1-2
CDR3 DNA: TGTGCCAGCAGTAAGAGATATGGCTACACCTTC
CDR3 protein: CASSKRYGYTF

clone size: -
V gene: TRBV28
D gene: -
J gene: TRBJ1-1
CDR3 DNA: TGTGCCAGCAGTTTATGGGATTTGGTGAACACTGAAGCTTTCTTT
CDR3 protein: CASSLWDLVNTEAFF

clone size: -
V gene: TRBV2
D gene: -
J gene: TRBJ1-5
CDR3 DNA: TGTGCCAGCAGTGAAGGGTTGAGGGCAGGGCATCAGCCCCAGCATTTT
CDR3 protein: CASSEGLRAGHQPQHF

clone size: few
V gene: TRBV6-6
D gene: TRBD2
J gene: TRBJ2-1
CDR3 DNA: TGTGCCCGCAGCTCAGCGGGGGGGCCATACAATGAGCAGTTCTTC
CDR3 protein: CARSSAGGPYNEQFF

clone size: -
V gene: TRBV6-5
D gene: TRBD2
J gene: TRBJ2-3
CDR3 DNA: TGTGCCAGCAGTTCCAATCCGGGACTAGACACAGATACGCAGTATTTT
CDR3 protein: CASSSNPGLDTDTQYF

clone size: few
V gene: TRBV2
D gene: -
J gene: TRBJ1-4
CDR3 DNA: TGTGCCAGCAGTGACCATCGGAGCCTCGAAAAACTGTTTTTT
CDR3 protein: CASSDHRSLEKLFF

clone size: few
V gene: TRBV29-1
D gene: TRBD1
J gene: TRBJ1-3
CDR3 DNA: TGCAGCGTTGAAGATCAGGGGGCGCCTGGAAACACCATATATTTT
CDR3 protein: CSVEDQGAPGNTIYF

clone size: few
V gene: TRBV2
D gene: -
J gene: TRBJ2-3
CDR3 DNA: TGTGCCAGCAGTGAATACCTGGCTTCCCGCAGCACAGATACGCAGTATTTT
CDR3 protein: CASSEYLASRSTDTQYF

clone size: -
V gene: TRBV27
D gene: TRBD1
J gene: TRBJ1-2
CDR3 DNA: TGTGCCAGCAGCTCGAGACAGGGGGCCTACACCTTC
CDR3 protein: CASSSRQGAYTF

clone size: many
V gene: TRBV12-3/TRBV12-4
D gene: -
J gene: TRBJ2-2
CDR3 DNA: TGTGCCAGCAGGGGGGACGGGAACACCGGGGAGCTGTTTTTT
CDR3 protein: CASRGDGNTGELFF

clone size: few
V gene: TRBV11-2
D gene: TRBD2
J gene: TRBJ2-3
CDR3 DNA: TGTGCCAGCAGCTTCTTACGGGCTAGCGGGGGGGCCAAAATTACAGATACGCAGTATTTT
CDR3 protein: CASSFLRASGGAKITDTQYF

clone size: few
V gene: TRBV6-5
D gene: -
J gene: TRBJ2-7
CDR3 DNA: TGTGCCAGCAGCCCCGGGCGGACAGAAGAGCAGTACTTC
CDR3 protein: CASSPGRTEEQYF

clone size: many
V gene: TRBV7-2
D gene: -
J gene: TRBJ2-3
CDR3 DNA: TGTGCCAGCAGCTTAGGTGGCGGGCCACTTCTTGGTACAGATACGCAGTATTTT
CDR3 protein: CASSLGGGPLLGTDTQYF

clone size: few
V gene: TRBV4-1
D gene: TRBD1
J gene: TRBJ1-3
CDR3 DNA: TGCGCCAGCAGCCATCCGGGACAGGACTCTGGAAACACCATATATTTT
CDR3 protein: CASSHPGQDSGNTIYF

clone size: few
V gene: TRBV4-3
D gene: -
J gene: TRBJ1-2
CDR3 DNA: TGCGCCAGCAGCCGCGATAGGGGCATCGGGCACTTCTATGGCTACACCTTC
CDR3 protein: CASSRDRGIGHFYGYTF